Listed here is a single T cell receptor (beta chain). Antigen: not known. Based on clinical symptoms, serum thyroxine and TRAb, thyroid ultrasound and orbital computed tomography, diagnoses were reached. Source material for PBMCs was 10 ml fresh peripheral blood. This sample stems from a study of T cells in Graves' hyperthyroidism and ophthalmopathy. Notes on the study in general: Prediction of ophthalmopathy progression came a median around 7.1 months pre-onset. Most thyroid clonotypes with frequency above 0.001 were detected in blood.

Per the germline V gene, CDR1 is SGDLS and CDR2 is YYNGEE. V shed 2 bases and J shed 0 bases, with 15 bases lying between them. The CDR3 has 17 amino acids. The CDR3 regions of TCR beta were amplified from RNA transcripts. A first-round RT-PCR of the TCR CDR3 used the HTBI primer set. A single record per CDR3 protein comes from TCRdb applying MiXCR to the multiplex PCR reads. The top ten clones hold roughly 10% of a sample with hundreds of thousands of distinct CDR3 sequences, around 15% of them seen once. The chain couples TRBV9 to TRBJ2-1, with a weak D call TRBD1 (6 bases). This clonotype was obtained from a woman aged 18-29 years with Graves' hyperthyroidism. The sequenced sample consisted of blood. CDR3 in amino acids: CASSVKQTGTSYNEQFF. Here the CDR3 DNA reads TGTGCCAGCAGCGTTAAGCAAACAGGGACCTCCTACAATGAGCAGTTCTTC.